The clone carrying this T cell receptor (beta chain) was seen a handful of times. This record comes from a study of early T cells in non-severe SARS-CoV-2 infection. Study-level information: RNA in bulk from unsorted whole blood was sequenced, and chains were unpaired.

This CDR3 spans 13 amino acids. Trimming took 5 bases from V and 3 from J, leaving 11 bases between them. Per germline, CDR1 SGHTA and CDR2 FQGNSA. Individual cDNA molecules received unique molecular identifiers. TCRdb reprocessed the 5' RACE reads via MiXCR and lists one record per CDR3 protein. The table includes tens of thousands of distinct CDR3 sequences, about 10% detected once. The chain uses TRBV7-2 and TRBJ2-7; D is perhaps TRBD1 (5 bases). This TCR derives from an adult who was a healthcare worker with PCR-confirmed SARS-CoV-2 infection or an uninfected control (not recorded which). Sequenced here: whole blood, sampled at baseline. The CDR3 DNA follows: TGTGCCAGCAGCCTGACAGAAGGCTACGAGCAGTACTTC. This translates into CASSLTEGYEQYF. The variable domain in full, completed from reference TRBV7-2 and TRBJ2-7, reads GAGVSQSPSNKVTEKGKDVELRCDPISGHTALYWYRQSLGQGLEFLIYFQGNSAPDKSGLPSDRFSAERTGGSVSTLTIQRTQQEDSAVYLCASSLTEGYEQYFGPGTRLTVT.